The 27 T cell receptor beta chains below come from one sample, sequenced in a study of blood T cell repertoires in COVID-19. This table comes from immunoSEQ multiplex PCR, and its TCRdb copy is limited to in-frame clones, with some not included. The sample gives more than 80,000 clones, approximately 86% of which show up once; 4% to 5.5% is in the top ten. The specimen was peripheral blood. These TCRs come from a man in his forties or fifties with acute or convalescent COVID-19.

The chain recombines TRBV19 with TRBJ2-7; 11 bases are shared with TRBD1. CDR1 LNHDA and CDR2 SQIVND come from the germline V gene (reference sequence). The CDR3 runs 15 residues. V shed 3 bases and J 5 bases; nucleotides not matched to a gene: 6. The CDR3 nucleotides are TGTGCCAGTAGTATTGCTGGACAGGGGGCGAACGAGCAGTACTTC. Its protein is CASSIAGQGANEQYF.

V gene TRBV7-2 combines with J gene TRBJ1-4; 9 bases agree with TRBD1. The J segment lost 4 bases and the V segment lost 3 bases, leaving 3 bases of the junction unmatched. The CDR3 loop spans 15 amino acids. Germline CDR1 reads SGHTA; CDR2 reads FQGNSA. This CDR3 is CASSFRTGDNEKLFF. CDR3 DNA: TGTGCCAGCAGCTTCCGGACAGGGGATAATGAAAAACTGTTTTTT.

This CDR3 is CASSPPGTGTKDTEAFF. The CDR3 coding sequence is TGTGCCAGCAGCCCCCCCGGGACAGGTACTAAAGACACTGAAGCTTTCTTT. The chain employs TRBV3-1 (or the pseudogene TRBV3-2) and TRBJ1-1; TRBD1 aligns across 8 bases. Unmatched junction bases numbered 13, after V lost 4 bases and J lost 3 bases. Germline CDR1 is LGHDT and CDR2 is YNNKEL (reference sequence). This CDR3 comprises 17 residues.

The chain employs TRBV7-8 and TRBJ1-2; D is ambiguous. This CDR3 spans 13 amino acids. V gave up 5 bases and J gave up 4 bases, with 11 bases separating them. Germline CDR1 reads SGHVS; CDR2 reads FQNEAQ. CDR3 DNA sequence: TGTGCCAGCAGCATGACACAGATCTATGGCTACACCTTC. It translates to CASSMTQIYGYTF.

The chain is built from TRBV19 and TRBJ1-1; 7 positions match TRBD1. The CDR3 loop spans 14 amino acids. J lost 5 bases, V lost 4 bases, and 7 bases had no gene match. CDR1 is LNHDA and CDR2 is SQIVND in the germline V gene (reference sequence). CDR3 sequence (DNA): TGTGCCAGTAGTACCGTTTCCAGGGGGACTGAAGCTTTCTTT. Its translation: CASSTVSRGTEAFF.

V is TRBV6-6 and J is TRBJ2-7; 7 nucleotides agree with TRBD1. V was clipped by 4 bases and J by 0 bases; unmatched bases: 3. Per the germline V gene, CDR1 is MNHNY and CDR2 is SVGAGI (reference sequence). The CDR3 spans 14 residues. This CDR3 is CASSLTGSSYEQYF. The CDR3 DNA is TGTGCCAGCAGTTTGACAGGGAGCTCCTACGAGCAGTACTTC.

The chain joins TRBV4-1 to TRBJ1-4, with a tentative D call TRBD1 (5 bases). The germline V gene encodes CDR1 MGHRA and CDR2 YSYEKL. This CDR3 has 13 amino acids. The V gene lost 0 bases and the J gene lost 13 bases, with 12 bases spanning the gap. The CDR3 reads CASSQEEGDLLFF. CDR3 nucleotide sequence: TGCGCCAGCAGCCAAGAGGAAGGGGATCTACTGTTTTTT.

The V and J genes are TRBV10-3 and TRBJ1-2; D remains ambiguous. The germline V gene encodes CDR1 ENHRY and CDR2 SYGVKD. V was trimmed by 3 bases and J by 5 bases, leaving 13 bases between them. The CDR3 extends over 14 amino acids. The CDR3, as DNA: TGTGCCATCAGTGATCAGACACGCCAATATGGCTACACCTTC. Its translation is CAISDQTRQYGYTF.

This clone has ten or more counts. This chain links TRBV5-1 with TRBJ1-3, with 9 bases aligning to TRBD1. Germline CDR1 SGHRS, CDR2 YFSETQ. With 0 bases clipped from V and 6 bases from J, the junction kept 4 bases outside the gene matches. This CDR3 region has 15 residues. In nucleotides, the CDR3 is TGCGCCAGCAGCTTGGACGGACAGGGGACAAACACCATATATTTT. Residues: CASSLDGQGTNTIYF. The whole variable domain, filled in from reference TRBV5-1 and TRBJ1-3, reads KAGVTQTPRYLIKTRGQQVTLSCSPISGHRSVSWYQQTPGQGLQFLFEYFSETQRNKGNFPGRFSGRQFSNSRSEMNVSTLELGDSALYLCASSLDGQGTNTIYFGEGSWLTVV.

This clone turned up a few times. The rearrangement links TRBV12-5 to TRBJ1-5; weak D call: TRBD1 (6 bases). The V end was cut by 2 bases, the J end by 6 bases, with 14 bases between. This CDR3 is 15 amino acids long. CDR1 LGHNT and CDR2 FRNRAP come from the germline V gene. In DNA, the CDR3 is TGTGCTAGTGGTTTGAGCGGGGGGCACGGTCAGCCCCAGCATTTT. Its translation is CASGLSGGHGQPQHF.

This clone was recorded a few times. The rearrangement joins TRBV12-3 or TRBV12-4 to TRBJ1-5, with D tentatively TRBD1 (5 bases). V was shortened by 1 base and J by 9 bases, with 10 bases between the two germline ends. The CDR3 extends over 13 amino acids. The CDR3, as DNA: TGTGCCAGCAGTTTAGACAGGCCTACGCCCCAGCATTTT. This sequence encodes CASSLDRPTPQHF.

V usage is TRBV5-6 and J usage is TRBJ1-1; no definite D call. This CDR3 spans 13 amino acids. With 5 bases removed from V and 1 base from J, the gap between germline ends came to 9 bases. Germline V gene sequence: CDR1 SGHDT, CDR2 YYEEEE. CDR3 bases: TGTGCCAGCAGGACCACAGAGAACACTGAAGCTTTCTTT. Its translation is CASRTTENTEAFF.

In this sample, this clone turned up once. At one boundary the junction diverges from the germline segment, which might be a read error. The V call is TRBV30, the J call TRBJ1-2; D ambiguous. The CDR3 is 11 amino acids. CDR1 and CDR2 (germline): GTSNPN, SVGIG (reference sequence). This chain's CDR3 is CAWSVDVAPVF. The CDR3 region has the DNA TGTGCCTGGAGTGTAGATGTAGCGCCCGTCTTC. The complete variable domain, with remaining parts taken from reference TRBV30 and TRBJ1-2, reads SQTIHQWPATLVQPVGSPLSLECTVEGTSNPNLYWYRQAAGRGLQLLFYSVGIGQISSEVPQNLSASRPQDRQFILSSKKLLLSDSGFYLCAWSVDVAPVFGSGTRLTVV.

This clone was seen only a few times. This chain links TRBV7-8 with TRBJ1-4; possible D gene TRBD1, 5 bases. The CDR3 spans 12 residues. CDR1 and CDR2 (germline): SGHVS, FQNEAQ. The V end was cut by 10 bases, the J end by 11 bases, with 17 bases between. CDR3 DNA sequence: TGTGCCACCAAACGCGGGGGGGGTAAACTGTTTTTT. Translating gives CATKRGGGKLFF.

The rearrangement links TRBV9 to TRBJ2-7, with 10 bases identical to TRBD1. Trimming at V came to 2 bases and at J to 0 bases, leaving 11 bases not matched to a gene. The germline V gene has CDR1 SGDLS and CDR2 YYNGEE. CDR3 size: 18 residues. The CDR3 sequence is CASSVGTGAYPSSYEQYF. The CDR3 DNA sequence: TGTGCCAGCAGCGTCGGGACAGGGGCCTACCCGAGCTCCTACGAGCAGTACTTC.

This clone occurred once. V and J are TRBV30 and TRBJ2-3, with 10 positions matching TRBD2. With 5 bases clipped from V and 7 bases from J, the junction kept 6 bases outside the gene matches. The germline CDR1 and CDR2 sequences are GTSNPN and SVGIG (reference sequence). The length of the CDR3 is 13 residues. DNA for the CDR3: TGTGCCTGGGAAACTAGCGGGGCTAATACGCAGTATTTT. It encodes CAWETSGANTQYF.

This clone was counted once. An end of the junction differs from the germline gene, which may be a read error. The chain links TRBV5-4 to TRBJ2-7; D may be TRBD2 (7 bases). The CDR3 has 15 residues. In germline, CDR1 is SGHNT, CDR2 YYREEE (reference sequence). The CDR3 is CASSWGGRTSHEQYF. The CDR3 region has the DNA TGTGCCAGCAGCTGGGGGGGGCGGACCTCCCACGAGCAGTACTTC.

This sequence joins TRBV4-1 and TRBJ2-1; TRBD1 agrees at 8 bases. This CDR3 has 16 amino acids. The ends lost 6 bases at V and 0 bases at J; junction bases unmatched: 7. Germline V lookup: CDR1 MGHRA, CDR2 YSYEKL. In nucleotides, the CDR3 is TGCGCCAGCAGACTACGACAGGGGAGCTCCTACAATGAGCAGTTCTTC. This codes for CASRLRQGSSYNEQFF.

The J gene is TRBJ2-7, the V gene TRBV7-2, with a weak D call TRBD2 (6 bases). CDR1 SGHTA and CDR2 FQGNSA come from the germline V gene. The CDR3 runs to 13 residues. Between the trimmed V and J ends, which lost 4 bases and 5 bases, there was a span of 12 bases. In DNA, the CDR3 is TGTGCCAGCAGCTCCTTGCGGGGAAACGAGCAGTACTTC. Its protein product is CASSSLRGNEQYF.

The chain has TRBV6-5 and TRBJ1-1; D is possibly TRBD1 (5 bases). The CDR3 loop spans 12 amino acids. The V and J ends lost 9 bases and 5 bases respectively, with 13 bases between them. The germline V gene encodes CDR1 MNHEY and CDR2 SVGAGI. The CDR3 region has the DNA TGTGCCAGTTTGGGGGGATATACTGAAGCTTTCTTT. Encoded protein: CASLGGYTEAFF.

The V and J genes are TRBV5-1 and TRBJ2-5; TRBD2 might be the D (5 bases). Germline-derived CDR1 and CDR2 are SGHRS and YFSETQ. This CDR3 has 15 residues. V was clipped by 4 bases and J by 5 bases, with 18 bases between them. The CDR3 coding sequence is TGCGCCAGCAGCGAGGGCCCGGGAACTATGGAGACCCAGTACTTC. Translated: CASSEGPGTMETQYF.

This clone has a single count. The chain is built from TRBV30 and TRBJ1-4; D not resolved. CDR3 length: 13 amino acids. The V gene's germline CDR1 is GTSNPN and CDR2 SVGIG (reference sequence). V dropped 1 base and J dropped 7 bases, with 10 bases sitting between them. The CDR3 DNA reads TGTGCCTGGAGTGGGGGAGACGGTGAAAAACTGTTTTTT. Translated, it gives CAWSGGDGEKLFF.

The count of this clone is one. The chain uses TRBV9 and TRBJ1-3; 10 positions agree with TRBD1. CDR3 size: 15 residues. CDR1 SGDLS and CDR2 YYNGEE come from the germline V gene. J was trimmed by 7 bases and V by 3 bases; bases with no gene match: 7. The CDR3: CASSASRTGGNTIYF. DNA of the CDR3: TGTGCCAGCAGCGCCTCTCGGACAGGGGGTAACACCATATATTTT.

This chain connects TRBV7-2 to TRBJ1-2, with TRBD1 matching over 8 bases. Looked up from germline, CDR1 is SGHTA and CDR2 is FQGNSA. This CDR3 spans 13 amino acids. J was trimmed by 8 bases and V by 5 bases; bases with no gene match: 7. For the CDR3, the DNA is TGTGCCAGCAGCCCTGACAGGGGACGGGGCTACACCTTC. Residues: CASSPDRGRGYTF.

The chain is built from TRBV2 and TRBJ1-2; D is undetermined. The CDR3 runs to 14 residues. The germline V and J ends were trimmed by 2 bases and 5 bases, with 12 bases remaining between them. Germline V gene data show CDR1 as SNHLY and CDR2 as FYNNEI. The CDR3 spells CASSERGQEYGYTF. The CDR3, as DNA: TGTGCCAGCAGTGAACGCGGGCAGGAGTATGGCTACACCTTC.

This chain uses TRBV18 with TRBJ1-2; no clear D. The CDR3 consists of 13 residues. Germline assignment: CDR1 KGHSH and CDR2 LQKENI. V was clipped by 0 bases and J by 7 bases, with 9 bases between them. CDR3 nucleotides: TGTGCCAGCTCACCACCGGAGGTTTCTGGCTACACCTTC. Protein: CASSPPEVSGYTF. Looking up the rest from reference TRBV18 and TRBJ1-2 gives the full variable domain: NAGVMQNPRHLVRRRGQEARLRCSPMKGHSHVYWYRQLPEEGLKFMVYLQKENIIDESGMPKERFSAEFPKEGPSILRIQQVVRGDSAAYFCASSPPEVSGYTFGSGTRLTVV.

This clone occurred once. The chain combines TRBV3-1 (or the pseudogene TRBV3-2) with TRBJ2-4; tentative D call: TRBD2 (5 bases). Germline V CDR1 and CDR2: LGHDT, YNNKEL (reference sequence). The germline V and J ends were trimmed by 5 bases and 1 base, with 12 bases remaining between them. The length of the CDR3 is 15 residues. The CDR3 nucleotides read TGTGCCAGCAGCATTCTTGCGGGCGCCAAAAACATTCAGTACTTC. This translates into CASSILAGAKNIQYF.